Reported below is one TCR beta chain. Its specificity is unknown. The protocol was immunoSEQ multiplex PCR, while the TCRdb copy is restricted to in-frame clones and leaves out a portion. The repertoire holds 2,500 to 4,000 clones, with roughly 78% as singletons. The data are from a study of immune cell composition in non-small cell lung cancer. CDR3 length equals 15 residues. The normal lung sample lay at least 3 cm, and maximally far, from the tumour. Study-wide results and caveats: 75% of squamous and roughly 32% of adenocarcinoma cases had tumour-associated clones >0.5%.

The sample taken for sequencing was non-adjacent lung tissue. V usage is TRBV21-1 and J usage is TRBJ1-5. TRBV21-1 is labeled a pseudogene. The clonotype originates from a human donor with non-small cell lung cancer. The donor label of this sample is uncertain. CDR3 loop: CASSPQQRGNQPQHF. The CDR3 DNA reads TGTGCCAGCAGCCCGCAGCAGAGGGGCAATCAGCCCCAGCATTTT.